The 16 T cell receptor beta chains listed next were all sequenced from one sample in a study of vaccination effects on CD4 cells after COVID-19. Sequencing used immunoSEQ multiplex PCR; TCRdb keeps in-frame clones, though not all of them. The sample includes 40,000 to 50,000 clones, more than 60% of them seen just once. These receptors have no known antigen. Before sequencing took place, the ViraFEST assay used viral peptide pools to expand antigen-specific CD4+ T cells. With 10 to 11 days of culture completed, CD4+ T cells were isolated. Each vaccine recipient was nucleocapsid antibody negative and had no prior SARS-CoV-2 infection. Source: CD4+ T cells from PBMCs cultured with HCoV-OC43 spike peptides, taken before COVID-19 vaccination. Subset defined: HCoV-OC43 spike overlapping peptide pool stimulation. The receptors here all came from a human donor who received a COVID-19 vaccine.

This clone was recorded once. The chain joins TRBV5-1 to TRBJ2-7; D remains ambiguous. Looked up from germline, CDR1 is SGHRS and CDR2 is YFSETQ. V dropped 4 bases and J dropped 3 bases, with 11 bases sitting between them. The CDR3 consists of 13 residues. In DNA, the CDR3 is TGCGCCAGCAGCCCCGGTTCGGGCTACGAGCAGTACTTC. Translated: CASSPGSGYEQYF.

Only a few counts were recorded for this clone. The chain has TRBV23-1 and TRBJ1-6, with 8 bases lining up with TRBD1. TRBV23-1 is identified as an open reading frame with a role that is uncertain. Losses at the gene ends were 7 bases for V and 9 bases for J; bases not matched to a gene: 5. The CDR3 loop spans 13 amino acids. CDR3 in amino acids: CASIRRGRSPLHF. The CDR3 DNA is TGCGCCAGCATCCGCAGGGGGCGTTCACCCCTCCACTTT.

CDR3 region: CASSIRRGTGELFF. In DNA, the CDR3 is TGCGCCAGCAGCATACGCAGGGGGACCGGGGAGCTGTTTTTT. The V gene is TRBV5-1, the J gene TRBJ2-2, with TRBD1 matching over 7 bases. The V gene end was trimmed by 4 bases and the J gene end by 5 bases; junction bases not matched to a gene: 5. CDR1 is SGHRS and CDR2 is YFSETQ in the germline V gene. This CDR3 comprises 14 residues.

The chain links TRBV5-4 to TRBJ2-1, with D maybe TRBD1 (6 bases). The V gene lost 5 bases and the J gene lost 9 bases, with 15 bases spanning the gap. Per germline, CDR1 SGHNT and CDR2 YYREEE (reference sequence). This CDR3 contains 13 residues. The CDR3 protein is CASSTLQGSEQFF. In nucleotides, the CDR3 is TGTGCCAGCAGTACTTTACAGGGAAGTGAGCAGTTCTTC.

The chain employs TRBV19 and TRBJ1-6, with 7 bases lining up with TRBD1. This CDR3 is 13 amino acids long. CDR1 and CDR2 (germline): LNHDA, SQIVND (reference sequence). J was trimmed by 10 bases and V by 10 bases; bases with no gene match: 10. The CDR3 sequence: CATQQGQTSPLHF. The CDR3 DNA sequence: TGTGCCACTCAGCAGGGACAGACATCACCCCTCCACTTT.

For this clone: Germline and junction disagree at one end, which may indicate a read error. This chain links TRBV7-7 with TRBJ2-7, with 10 nucleotides matching TRBD2. Germline V gene data show CDR1 as SSHAT and CDR2 as FNYEAQ (reference sequence). The CDR3 runs 14 residues. CDR3 nucleotide sequence: TGTGCTAGCAGCTCCGGGACTAGCGTCTACGAGCAGTACTTC. Amino acid sequence: CASSSGTSVYEQYF.

J is TRBJ2-2 and V is TRBV11-2; TRBD2 matches 9 bases. With V trimmed by 5 bases and J by 5 bases, 9 bases remained unmatched. Looked up from germline, CDR1 is SGHAT and CDR2 is FQNNGV. The CDR3 length is 16 residues. The CDR3 DNA is TGTGCCAGCAGCCGCCCCGGTGCGGGGGGGACCGGGGAGCTGTTTTTT. As protein: CASSRPGAGGTGELFF.

This chain connects TRBV4-2 to TRBJ2-1; 9 bases are shared with TRBD2. The CDR3 spans 17 residues. The V gene's germline CDR1 is LGHNA and CDR2 YNFKEQ. The V gene end was trimmed by 1 base and the J gene end by 6 bases; junction bases not matched to a gene: 10. Here the CDR3 reads CASSQVVSGGLINEQFF. The CDR3 nucleotides read TGTGCCAGCAGCCAAGTCGTAAGCGGGGGGCTCATCAATGAGCAGTTCTTC.

V and J are TRBV29-1 and TRBJ2-1; D may be TRBD2 (7 bases). This CDR3 has 16 amino acids. The germline CDR1 and CDR2 sequences are SQVTM and ANQGSEA. V shed 6 bases and J shed 0 bases, with 18 bases lying between them. CDR3 DNA: TGCAGCGTCGTCCCTAACGGGGGGCTCTCCTACAATGAGCAGTTCTTC. Translating gives CSVVPNGGLSYNEQFF.

The rearrangement joins TRBV11-2 to TRBJ2-5, with 12 bases identical to TRBD2. Trimming removed 5 bases from V and 5 bases from J; junction bases left unmatched: 12. There are 17 residues in the CDR3. Per germline, CDR1 SGHAT and CDR2 FQNNGV. CDR3 in amino acids: CASSKGASGRGPETQYF. For the CDR3, the DNA is TGTGCCAGCAGCAAGGGGGCTAGCGGGAGGGGTCCGGAGACCCAGTACTTC.

The CDR3 here is CAWNRGLDNSPLHF. As DNA, the CDR3 is TGTGCCTGGAATCGGGGGCTCGATAATTCACCCCTCCACTTT. The chain joins TRBV30 to TRBJ1-6; TRBD1 might be the D (6 bases). Germline V gene lookup returns CDR1 GTSNPN and CDR2 SVGIG (reference sequence). Trimming removed 4 bases at V and 5 bases at J, with 12 bases between. This CDR3 region has 14 residues.

The count of this clone is one. The CDR3 spells CASRRGGAGTEAFF. DNA for the CDR3: TGTGCCAGCAGGCGAGGGGGCGCGGGCACTGAAGCTTTCTTT. The genes are TRBV28 and TRBJ1-1; 7 bases are shared with TRBD1. V was pared by 6 bases and J by 4 bases, with 8 bases of the junction left unmatched. This CDR3 contains 14 residues. Germline V lookup: CDR1 MDHEN, CDR2 SYDVKM.

The chain employs TRBV19 and TRBJ2-2, with TRBD2 as a possible D gene (6 bases). V shed 8 bases and J shed 6 bases, with 19 bases lying between them. CDR3 length: 15 residues. Germline loops: CDR1 LNHDA, CDR2 SQIVND (reference sequence). The DNA of the CDR3 is TGTGCCAGTGGAGTGGAGGGGTTCGTTGCCGGGGAGCTGTTTTTT. Translation gives CASGVEGFVAGELFF.

CDR3 residues: CASSGTGGGETQYF. The CDR3 nucleotides read TGTGCCAGCAGTGGGACAGGGGGCGGGGAGACCCAGTACTTC. The gene calls are TRBV9 and TRBJ2-5, with 12 positions matching TRBD1. Unmatched junction bases numbered 4, after V lost 5 bases and J lost 5 bases. The germline CDR1 and CDR2 sequences are SGDLS and YYNGEE. The CDR3 length is 14 residues.

The chain uses TRBV2 and TRBJ2-3, with 8 bases aligning to TRBD1. V lost 4 bases to trimming and J lost 3 bases; unmatched junction nucleotides: 6. Per the germline V gene, CDR1 is SNHLY and CDR2 is FYNNEI. The CDR3 extends over 15 amino acids. The chain's CDR3 is CASSGQGSLTDTQYF. CDR3 DNA sequence: TGTGCCAGCAGTGGACAGGGGAGTTTGACAGATACGCAGTATTTT.

V gene TRBV19 combines with J gene TRBJ2-7, with 8 positions matching TRBD1. CDR1 and CDR2 from the germline V gene are LNHDA and SQIVND (reference sequence). This CDR3 contains 15 residues. V lost 3 bases to trimming and J lost 4 bases; unmatched junction nucleotides: 8. The CDR3 sequence: CASSMVGQGLYEQYF. The CDR3 coding sequence is TGTGCCAGTAGTATGGTTGGACAGGGTTTGTACGAGCAGTACTTC.